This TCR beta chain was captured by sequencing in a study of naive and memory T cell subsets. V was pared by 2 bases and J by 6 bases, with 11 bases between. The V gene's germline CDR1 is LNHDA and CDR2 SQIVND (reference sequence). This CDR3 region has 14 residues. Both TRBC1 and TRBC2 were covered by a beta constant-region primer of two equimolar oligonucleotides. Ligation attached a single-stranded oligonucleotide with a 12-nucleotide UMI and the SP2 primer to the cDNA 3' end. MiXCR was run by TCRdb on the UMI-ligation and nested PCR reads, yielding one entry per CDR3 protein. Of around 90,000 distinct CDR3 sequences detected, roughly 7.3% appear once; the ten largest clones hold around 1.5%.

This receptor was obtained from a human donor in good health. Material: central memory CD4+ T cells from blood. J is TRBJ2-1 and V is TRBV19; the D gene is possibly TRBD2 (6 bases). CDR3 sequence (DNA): TGTGCCAGTAGTATACAGGGAGGTCGCAATGAGCAGTTCTTC. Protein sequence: CASSIQGGRNEQFF.